This TCR beta chain was identified during a study of blood T cell repertoires in COVID-19. The study drew participants aged about 18 to 89 years from 24 US areas. Recovered status in Cohort 3 required two negative PCRs, clearance, or symptom resolution. The data were produced by immunoSEQ multiplex PCR, yet TCRdb's version contains in-frame clones alone and is incomplete. The repertoire holds some 300,000 clones, with approximately 84% as singletons. Trimming shortened V by 4 bases and J by 3 bases, and 9 bases separated the two germline ends. CDR1 and CDR2 (germline): KGHDR, SFDVKD. The CDR3 extends over 14 amino acids.

Sequenced sample: PBMCs or T cells enriched from blood (not recorded which). The gene calls are TRBV24-1 and TRBJ1-5; D is undetermined. The receptor's source is a man aged 30-40 years who had recovered from COVID-19. CDR3 sequence: CATSESTNNQPQHF. CDR3 in DNA: TGTGCCACCAGTGAATCAACTAACAATCAGCCCCAGCATTTT.